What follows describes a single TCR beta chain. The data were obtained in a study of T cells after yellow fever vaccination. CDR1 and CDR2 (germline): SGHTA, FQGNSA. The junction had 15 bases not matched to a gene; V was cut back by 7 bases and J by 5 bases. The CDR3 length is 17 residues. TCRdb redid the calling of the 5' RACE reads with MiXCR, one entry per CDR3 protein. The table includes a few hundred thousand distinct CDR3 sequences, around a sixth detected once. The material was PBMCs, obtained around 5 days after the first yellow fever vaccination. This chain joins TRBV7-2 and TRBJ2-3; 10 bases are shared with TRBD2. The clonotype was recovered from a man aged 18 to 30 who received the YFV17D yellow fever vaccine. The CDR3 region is CASTSLGAGGPIDTQYF. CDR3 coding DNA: TGTGCCAGCACAAGCCTCGGAGCGGGGGGGCCTATAGATACGCAGTATTTT.